This entry describes one T cell receptor beta chain. Its antigen is not yet known. No per-base quality is available; no much larger clone lies one base away. The sample's time point label, in plain terms: newly diagnosed GD, antithyroid drugs for less than 3 months. RNA was extracted from PBMCs in TRIzol for both TCR sequencing and RNA sequencing. Graves' disease was diagnosed according to American Thyroid Association guidelines. Patients were recruited from an endocrinology department in Xi'an, China. Each patient gave approximately 9 milliliters of peripheral blood, collected in an EDTA anticoagulant tube. Ficoll Paque Plus density gradient separation was used to isolate PBMCs, and no further T cell sorting was done. An Agilent 2100 Bioanalyzer and agarose gel were used to check RNA quality, while a NanoDrop 2000 measured RNA concentration. Library preparation used multiplex PCR. Data came from an Illumina HiSeq 4000. CDR3 regions were amplified by Arm-PCR with iRepertoire HTBI primers to construct TCR beta libraries. Before sequencing, the PCR products went through gel purification. Per the source publication's procedure: A total of around 66 TRBV and 14 TRBJ segments were identified across samples and were used for gene usage analysis of CDR3 amino acid clonotypes. COPE and FqMerger were used to merge the filtered high-quality paired reads into contigs. BLAST was used to align contigs to the IMGT TRBV, TRBD and TRBJ reference genes, and CDR3 was defined following IMGT. Highly expanded clones were defined as clonotypes with a frequency above 0.1%. Shannon entropy was used to measure repertoire diversity, and the Gini coefficient was used to measure V-J evenness. A clonotype found in more than one individual was treated as public. TCRdb reprocessed the public reads (quality trimming at Q25 with fastp, clone calling with MiXCR) and kept in-frame beta chains. Rows are unified per CDR3 protein, each entry keeping the most common DNA and genes. TCRdb assigned the V and J calls; the authors' analysis was not used. The sample contains about 540,000 distinct CDR3 sequences, approximately 15% of them found a single time. The ten largest account for 10% of the sample.

The data originate from a study of regulatory T cells in long-lasting Graves disease listed by TCRdb under 2021. Study-wide context: Antithyroid drugs had been taken for less than 3 months by newly diagnosed Graves' disease patients. This study used TCR sequencing and RNA sequencing of peripheral blood to compare persistent Graves' disease patients against newly diagnosed Graves' disease patients. The study was registered as a clinical trial and conducted in China. A total of about 35 samples underwent TCR sequencing: roughly 13 from persistent and roughly 20 from newly diagnosed Graves' disease patients. General conclusions and limits of the study: Lower TCR Shannon entropy and fewer highly expanded clones were observed in persistent Graves' disease patients than in newly diagnosed patients, which suggested clonal expansion. Because the primary lesion, thyroid tissue, could not be accessed, the study looked at peripheral blood alone. Persistent patients shared more public clonotypes among themselves (around 2,500) than newly diagnosed patients did (more than 950). Persistent disease showed preferential use of TRBV28, TRBJ1-2 and TRBJ2-5, whereas newly diagnosed disease favored TRBV20-1 and TRBJ2-1. Sequencing and analysis were restricted to the TCR beta chain. The authors acknowledged the small sample size as a limitation that may reduce accuracy.

Its CDR3 holds 19 amino acids, cysteine through phenylalanine. Only CDR3 DNA remains: 57 bases, in frame from the first base. The germline V gene (reference sequence) sets CDR1 to LGHDT and CDR2 to YNNKEL. V lost 0 bases and J lost 0 bases; the stretch between them is 18 bases long. This sample also belongs to another study, concerning T cells in Graves' hyperthyroidism and ophthalmopathy. From the second report: Stable Graves' hyperthyroidism was defined as no progression to ophthalmopathy during 18 months of follow-up. The hyperthyroidism patients were between 18 and 65 years old and newly diagnosed, with a disease duration of less than 2 months. The study excluded patients with uncontrolled infections, other autoimmune diseases, pregnancy or lactation. Clinical symptoms, serum thyroxine and TRAb, thyroid ultrasound, and orbital computed tomography formed the basis for the diagnoses. The first round of RT-PCR for the TCR CDR3 was performed with the HTBI primer set and the Qiagen OneStep RT-PCR kit. Most expanded thyroid clonotypes (frequency above 0.001) were also detected in blood, suggesting blood repertoires may reflect thyroid immune responses. Ophthalmopathy was separated from stable hyperthyroidism by a 13 V-J signature model, with approximately 90% sensitivity and roughly 84% specificity obtained in cross-validation and 80%/75% obtained in testing. In validation, the model predicted progression to ophthalmopathy a median of roughly 6.2 months before onset, with 70% to 71% sensitivity and almost 75% specificity. A discovery cohort of about 96 patients, 43 with Graves' ophthalmopathy and under 60 with stable Graves' hyperthyroidism, was used to find distinguishing TCR V-J signatures. An independent validation cohort of some 18 hyperthyroidism patients and 17 patients who later progressed to ophthalmopathy tested prospective prediction of ophthalmopathy. The 100 discovery patients were divided at random into training and test sets in a 7:3 ratio. In addition, the study compared T-cell repertoires in thyroid tissue and in blood from about 6 Graves' hyperthyroidism patients. Following sampling, methimazole starting at 30 mg daily was given to hyperthyroidism patients, and high-dose intravenous methylprednisolone was given to ophthalmopathy patients. The libraries were constructed in a second round of multiplex PCR and then size-selected and purified. Sequencing of the libraries was done on an Illumina HiSeq2000 using paired-end 100 bp reads. SOAPnuke was used to process the raw data, with reads discarded if the reads contained adapters or uncalled bases, had a mean Phred below 15, or lacked an exact constant-primer or identifier match. COPE v1.2.5 was used to merge the high-quality paired reads, and each unique nucleotide sequence was defined as a clonotype. MiTCR v1.1 was used to align the clonotypes against IMGT TRBV, TRBD and TRBJ reference segments. Only V-J combinations with frequency above 0.0001, covering 98% to 99.2% of repertoires, were analysed. A TCS score was defined as the ratio of F50 (clonal expansion) to E x V (chaos), with BLOSUM62-based TCRdist applied between CDR3 peptides within each V-J. Welch's t-statistics and random forest reduced roughly 530 V-J features to fewer than 15, which were used in a naive Bayes classifier (R e1071). Sample size was not statistically predetermined, and blinding of investigators to group allocation was not performed. The paper describes TCR Vbeta CDR3 sequencing of fewer than 150 peripheral blood samples, made up of some 40 ophthalmopathy patients, more than 70 hyperthyroidism patients and some 17 progressor patients.

This receptor chain uses TRBV3-1 and TRBJ1-3; the D gene is not confidently resolved. Specimen: peripheral blood mononuclear cells (PBMCs), collected at new diagnosis, from a patient treated with antithyroid drugs. The receptor was isolated from a man aged 25-40 years with Graves disease. Donor details come from another sample of the same person, matched by shared clones. The CDR3 sequence is CASSQEIRTATLSGNTIYF. In nucleotides, the sequence is TGTGCCAGCAGCCAAGAAATTCGCACAGCCACACTCTCTGGAAACACCATATATTTT.